This T cell receptor (beta chain) was captured in a study of neurological immune-mediated disorders (dated by TCRdb to the late 2010s). Describing the broader study: Peripheral blood TCR-beta repertoires from HTLV-I-associated myelopathy (HAM/TSP) patients, multiple sclerosis patients and healthy controls were compared by UMI-based sequencing. Longitudinal samples, technical triplicates and paired sorted CD4+ and CD8+ T-cell subsets, alongside PBMC samples, were included among the roughly 100 TCR-beta libraries. The cohort was made up of 68 subjects, consisting of around 14 HAM/TSP patients, around 35 multiple sclerosis patients and around 20 healthy controls. What the study reported, not specific to this receptor: The highest TCR clonal expansion was observed in HAM/TSP patients, whereas the lowest was observed in MS patients, even when compared with healthy controls. Across subjects, expanded clones never shared an identical CDR3 amino acid sequence, which suggests that the TCR-beta repertoires in every group were private.

Notes on this clonotype: What this receptor recognizes is not known. Base qualities were left out, and no much larger clone turns up one base away.

The healthy controls were volunteers from a blood bank in Maryland, USA. For unsorted PBMC libraries, 2 million PBMCs were used after storage in RNAlater at -80 degrees C until RNA extraction. Peripheral blood underwent Ficoll-Hypaque density gradient centrifugation to isolate PBMCs, which were then cryopreserved in liquid nitrogen. Based on the germline V gene, the CDR1 and CDR2 sequences are SGHDN and FVKESK. V ends up 3 bases short and J 8 bases short, with an unmatched junction base count of 8. The CDR3 holds 14 amino acids from the cysteine to the phenylalanine. CDR3 DNA only is kept here, 42 bases in frame from base 1. cDNA synthesis used template-switch 5'RACE with a primer carrying a 10-nucleotide random unique molecular identifier tagging each TCR transcript. Every sequencing run yielded over 190 million TCR-beta sequences covering 15-18 subjects. The RNeasy kit was used for extraction of total RNA. The KAPA Real-time Library Amplification kit was used to amplify TCR-beta VDJ regions with primers targeting the TCR constant region and the 5'RACE anchor. A first PCR added sample indexes and Illumina adaptors, after which a second PCR increased the library yield. After Ampure bead purification, the roughly 650 bp TCR product was size-selected on a 2% E-gel SizeSelection system. Library quality was checked on a Bioanalyzer, concentration was measured with Qubit, and libraries were quantified with the Kapa Library Quantification kit before pooling. An Illumina HiSeq 2500 sequenced the libraries paired-end 2 x 150 bp. To increase sequence diversity, about 25-31% phiX was spiked into each library pool. The authors processed their data as follows. The UMI-based MiGEC pipeline processed quality-filtered reads and removed over 75% of raw TCR sequences during error correction. IMGT germline references were used for alignment of VDJ genes, and clonotypes were defined by a unique CDR3 amino acid sequence together with V-J genes. Clonal expansion, Shannon diversity and CDR3 relatedness were evaluated with VDJtools (CalcPairwiseDistances, ClusterSamples), while phylogenetic trees were built in CLCbio workbench. Using coefficient-of-variation modelling across technical triplicates, the study counted a clone as expanded if it had at least 8 unique UMIs. TCRdb cleaned the public reads at Q25 with fastp, built clones with MiXCR and kept in-frame beta chains. Each entry merges the rows of one CDR3 protein and shows their most common DNA and genes. The V and J calls and clone size are TCRdb's, not the authors'. Within this sample are about 79,000 distinct CDR3 sequences, with 14% of them counted one time only. The ten largest make up about 7% of the sample.

The receptor was derived from a woman aged 50 to 60 in good health. The sample consisted of PBMCs. Here the chain combines TRBV14 and TRBJ1-2; TRBD1 agrees with 8 junctional bases. The sequenced DNA is TGTGCCAGCAGCCAGATCCAGGGGGCGCGGGGCTACACCTTC. Its amino acids are CASSQIQGARGYTF.